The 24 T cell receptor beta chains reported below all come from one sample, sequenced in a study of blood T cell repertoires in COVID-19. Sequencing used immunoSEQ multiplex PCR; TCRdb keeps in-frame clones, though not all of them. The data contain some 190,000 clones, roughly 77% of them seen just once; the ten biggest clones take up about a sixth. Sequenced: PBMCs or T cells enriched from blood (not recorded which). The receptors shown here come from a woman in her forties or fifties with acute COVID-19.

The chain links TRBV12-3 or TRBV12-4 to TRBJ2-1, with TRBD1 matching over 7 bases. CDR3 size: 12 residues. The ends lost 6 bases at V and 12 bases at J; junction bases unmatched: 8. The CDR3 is CASRSDRAGQFF. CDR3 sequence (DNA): TGTGCCAGCAGATCTGACAGGGCCGGGCAGTTCTTC.

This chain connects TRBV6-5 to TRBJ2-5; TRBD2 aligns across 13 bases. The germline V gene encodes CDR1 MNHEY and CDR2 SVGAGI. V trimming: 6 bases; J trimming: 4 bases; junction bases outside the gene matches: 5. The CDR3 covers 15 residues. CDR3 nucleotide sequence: TGTGCCAGCAGACCGGGACTAGCGGGGCGAGAGACCCAGTACTTC. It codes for CASRPGLAGRETQYF.

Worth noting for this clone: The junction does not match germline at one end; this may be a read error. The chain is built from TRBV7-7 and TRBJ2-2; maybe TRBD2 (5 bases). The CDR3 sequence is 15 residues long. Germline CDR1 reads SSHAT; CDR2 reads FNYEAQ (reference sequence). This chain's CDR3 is CASSSDGVSTGELFF. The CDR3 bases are TGTGCTAGCAGCTCGGACGGGGTGTCAACCGGGGAGCTGTTTTTT.

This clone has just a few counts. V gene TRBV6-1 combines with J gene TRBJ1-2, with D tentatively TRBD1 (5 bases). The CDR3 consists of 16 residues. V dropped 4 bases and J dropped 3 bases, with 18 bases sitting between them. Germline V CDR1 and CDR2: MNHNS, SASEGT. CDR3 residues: CASSGPGSLGYYGYTF. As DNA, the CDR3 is TGTGCCAGCAGTGGGCCAGGGTCCCTCGGCTACTATGGCTACACCTTC.

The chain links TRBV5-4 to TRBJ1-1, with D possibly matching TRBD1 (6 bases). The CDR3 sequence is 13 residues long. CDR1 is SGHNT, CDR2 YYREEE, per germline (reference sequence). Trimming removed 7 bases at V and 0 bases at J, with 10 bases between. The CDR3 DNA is TGTGCCAGCTACGGACAGATGAACACTGAAGCTTTCTTT. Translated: CASYGQMNTEAFF.

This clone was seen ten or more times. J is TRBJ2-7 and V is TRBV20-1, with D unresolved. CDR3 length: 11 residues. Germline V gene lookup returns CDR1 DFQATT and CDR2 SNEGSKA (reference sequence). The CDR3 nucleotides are TGCAGCCCAGACGGAGATTACGAGCAGTACGTC. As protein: CSPDGDYEQYV.

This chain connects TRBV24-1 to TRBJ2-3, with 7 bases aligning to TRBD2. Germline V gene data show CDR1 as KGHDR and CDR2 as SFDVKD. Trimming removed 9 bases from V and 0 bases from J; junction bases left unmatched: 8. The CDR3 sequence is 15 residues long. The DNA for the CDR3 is TGTGCCACCCAAGGCGGGGGTTCTAGCACAGATACGCAGTATTTT. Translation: CATQGGGSSTDTQYF.

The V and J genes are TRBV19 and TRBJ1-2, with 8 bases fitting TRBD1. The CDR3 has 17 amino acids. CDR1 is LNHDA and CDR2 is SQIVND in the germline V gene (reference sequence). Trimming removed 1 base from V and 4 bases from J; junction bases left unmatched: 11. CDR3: CASSIVFGQGSGYGYTF. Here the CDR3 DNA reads TGTGCCAGTAGTATAGTCTTTGGACAGGGTTCTGGCTATGGCTACACCTTC.

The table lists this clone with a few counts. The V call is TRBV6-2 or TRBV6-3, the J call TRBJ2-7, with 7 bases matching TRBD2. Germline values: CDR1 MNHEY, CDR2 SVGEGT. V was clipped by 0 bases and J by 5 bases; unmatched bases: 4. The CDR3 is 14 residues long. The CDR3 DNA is TGTGCCAGCAGTTACTCTTCGGGGAGGGACGAGCAGTACGTC. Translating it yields CASSYSSGRDEQYV.

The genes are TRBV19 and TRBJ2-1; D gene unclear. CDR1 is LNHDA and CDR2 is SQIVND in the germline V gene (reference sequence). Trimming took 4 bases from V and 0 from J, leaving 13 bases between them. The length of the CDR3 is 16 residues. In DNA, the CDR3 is TGTGCCAGTAGTAACCCATACCCGAGCTCCTACAATGAGCAGTTCTTC. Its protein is CASSNPYPSSYNEQFF.

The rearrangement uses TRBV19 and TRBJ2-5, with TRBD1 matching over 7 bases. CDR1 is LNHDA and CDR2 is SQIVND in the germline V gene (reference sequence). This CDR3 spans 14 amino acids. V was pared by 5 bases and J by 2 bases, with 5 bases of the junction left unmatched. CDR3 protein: CASSSGQLQETQYF. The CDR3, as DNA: TGTGCCAGTAGTTCGGGACAGTTACAAGAGACCCAGTACTTC.

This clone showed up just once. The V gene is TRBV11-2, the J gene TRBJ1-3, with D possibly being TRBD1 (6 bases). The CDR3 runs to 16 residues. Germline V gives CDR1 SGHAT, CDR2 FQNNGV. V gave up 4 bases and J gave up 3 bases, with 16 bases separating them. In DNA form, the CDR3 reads TGTGCCAGCAGCTCGGCTCGGGGGGGCGTTGGAAACACCATATATTTT. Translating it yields CASSSARGGVGNTIYF.

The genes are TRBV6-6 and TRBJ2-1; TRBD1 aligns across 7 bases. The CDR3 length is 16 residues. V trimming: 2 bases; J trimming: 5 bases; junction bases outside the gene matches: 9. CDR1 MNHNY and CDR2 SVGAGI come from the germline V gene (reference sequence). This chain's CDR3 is CASSYATGIRDNEQFF. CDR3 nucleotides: TGTGCCAGCAGTTACGCGACAGGGATCCGAGACAATGAGCAGTTCTTC.

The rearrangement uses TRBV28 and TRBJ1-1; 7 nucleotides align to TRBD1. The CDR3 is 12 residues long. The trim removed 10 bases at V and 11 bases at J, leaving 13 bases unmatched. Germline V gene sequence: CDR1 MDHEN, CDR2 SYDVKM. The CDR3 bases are TGTGCCACCGTCCTACAGGGGATAGGGGCTTTCTTT. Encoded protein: CATVLQGIGAFF.

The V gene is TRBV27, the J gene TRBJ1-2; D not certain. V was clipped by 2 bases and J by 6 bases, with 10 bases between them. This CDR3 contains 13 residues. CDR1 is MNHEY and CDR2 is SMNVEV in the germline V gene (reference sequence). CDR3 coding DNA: TGTGCCAGCAGTTTAGATCCGGCGGATGGCTACACCTTC. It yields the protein CASSLDPADGYTF.

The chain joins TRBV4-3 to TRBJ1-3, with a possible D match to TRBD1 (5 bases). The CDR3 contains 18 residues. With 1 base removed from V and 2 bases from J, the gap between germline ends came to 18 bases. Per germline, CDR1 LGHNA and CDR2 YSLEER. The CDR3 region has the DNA TGCGCCAGCAGCCAAGTCGACAGCCTACCAGTCGCTGGAAACACCATATATTTT. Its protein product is CASSQVDSLPVAGNTIYF.

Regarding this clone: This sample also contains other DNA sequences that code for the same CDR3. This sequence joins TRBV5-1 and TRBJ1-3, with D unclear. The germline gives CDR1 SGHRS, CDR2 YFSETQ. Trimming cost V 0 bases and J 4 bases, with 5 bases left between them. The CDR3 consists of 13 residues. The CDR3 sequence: CASSLEAGNTIYF. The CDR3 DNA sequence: TGCGCCAGCAGCTTGGAAGCGGGAAACACCATATATTTT.

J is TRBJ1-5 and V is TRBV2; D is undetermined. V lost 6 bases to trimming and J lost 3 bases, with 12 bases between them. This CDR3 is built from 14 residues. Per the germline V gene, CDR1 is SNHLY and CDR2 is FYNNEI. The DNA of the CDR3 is TGTGCCAGCAGCGGAGAGCTCTCCAATCAGCCCCAGCATTTT. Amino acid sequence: CASSGELSNQPQHF.

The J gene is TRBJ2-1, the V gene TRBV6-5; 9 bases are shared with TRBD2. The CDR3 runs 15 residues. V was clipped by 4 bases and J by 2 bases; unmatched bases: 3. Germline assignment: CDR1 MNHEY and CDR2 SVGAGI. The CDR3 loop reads CASSSAGGTYNEQFF. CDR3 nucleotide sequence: TGTGCCAGCAGTTCCGCGGGGGGGACCTACAATGAGCAGTTCTTC.

The CDR3 DNA sequence: TGTGCCAGCAGCTGGGAGAGTACCGGGGAGCTGTTTTTT. Amino acids: CASSWESTGELFF. The V call is TRBV3-1 (or the pseudogene TRBV3-2), the J call TRBJ2-2; D is possibly TRBD2 (5 bases). The germline V and J ends were trimmed by 5 bases and 5 bases, with 9 bases remaining between them. The V gene's germline CDR1 is LGHDT and CDR2 YNNKEL (reference sequence). This CDR3 is built from 13 residues.

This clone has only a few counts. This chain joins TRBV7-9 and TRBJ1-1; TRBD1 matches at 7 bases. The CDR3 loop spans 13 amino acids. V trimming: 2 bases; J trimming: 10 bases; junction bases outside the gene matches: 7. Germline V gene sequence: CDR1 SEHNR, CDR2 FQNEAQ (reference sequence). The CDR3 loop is CASSLHIQGGAFF. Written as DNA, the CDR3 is TGTGCCAGCAGCTTACATATCCAGGGGGGAGCTTTCTTT.

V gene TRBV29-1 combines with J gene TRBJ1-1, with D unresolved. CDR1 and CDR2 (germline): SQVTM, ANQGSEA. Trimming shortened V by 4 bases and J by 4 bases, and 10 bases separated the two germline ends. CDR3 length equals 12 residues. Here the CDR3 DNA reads TGCAGCGTTGGTGCGCGGGGCACTGAAGCTTTCTTT. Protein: CSVGARGTEAFF.

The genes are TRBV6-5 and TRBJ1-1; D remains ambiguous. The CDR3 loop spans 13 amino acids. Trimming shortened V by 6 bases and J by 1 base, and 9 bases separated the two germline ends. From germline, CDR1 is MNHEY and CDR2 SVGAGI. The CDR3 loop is CASSEPGNTEAFF. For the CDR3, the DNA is TGTGCCAGCAGCGAGCCGGGGAACACTGAAGCTTTCTTT.

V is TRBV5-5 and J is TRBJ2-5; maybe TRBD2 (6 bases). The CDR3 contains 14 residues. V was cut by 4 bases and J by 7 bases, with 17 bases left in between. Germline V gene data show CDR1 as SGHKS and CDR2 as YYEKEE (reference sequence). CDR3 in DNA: TGTGCCAGCAGCACAATATGGGGGGACGGGACCCAGTACTTC. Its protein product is CASSTIWGDGTQYF.